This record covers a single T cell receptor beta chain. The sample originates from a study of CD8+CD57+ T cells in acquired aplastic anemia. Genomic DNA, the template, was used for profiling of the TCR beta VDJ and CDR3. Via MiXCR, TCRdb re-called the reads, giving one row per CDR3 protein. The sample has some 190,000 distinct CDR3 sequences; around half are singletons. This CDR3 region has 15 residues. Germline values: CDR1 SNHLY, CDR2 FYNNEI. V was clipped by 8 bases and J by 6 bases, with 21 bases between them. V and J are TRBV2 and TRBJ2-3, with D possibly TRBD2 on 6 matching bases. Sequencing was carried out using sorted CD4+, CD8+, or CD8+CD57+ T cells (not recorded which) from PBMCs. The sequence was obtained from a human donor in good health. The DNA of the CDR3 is TGTGCCAGCTCCCGAGGTTACGTCGCGGGGGATACGCAGTATTTT. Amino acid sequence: CASSRGYVAGDTQYF. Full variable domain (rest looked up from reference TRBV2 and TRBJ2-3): EPEVTQTPSHQVTQMGQEVILRCVPISNHLYFYWYRQILGQKVEFLVSFYNNEISEKSEIFDDQFSVERPDGSNFTLKIRSTKLEDSAMYFCASSRGYVAGDTQYFGPGTRLTVL.